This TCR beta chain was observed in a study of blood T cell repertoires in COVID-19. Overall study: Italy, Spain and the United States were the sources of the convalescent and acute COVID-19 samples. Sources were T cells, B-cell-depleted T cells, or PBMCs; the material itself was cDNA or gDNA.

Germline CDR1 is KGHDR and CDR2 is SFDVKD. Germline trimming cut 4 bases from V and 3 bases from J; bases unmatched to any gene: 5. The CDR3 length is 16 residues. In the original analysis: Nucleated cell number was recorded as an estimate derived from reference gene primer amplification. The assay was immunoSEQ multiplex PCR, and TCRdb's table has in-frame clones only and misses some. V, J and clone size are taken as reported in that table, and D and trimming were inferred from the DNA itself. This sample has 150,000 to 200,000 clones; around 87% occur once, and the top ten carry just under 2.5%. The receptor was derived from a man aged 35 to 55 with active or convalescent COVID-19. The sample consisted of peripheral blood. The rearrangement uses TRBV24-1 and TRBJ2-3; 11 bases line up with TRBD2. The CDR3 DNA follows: TGTGCCACCAGTGAGCGTACTAGCGGGGGAACAGATACGCAGTATTTT. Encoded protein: CATSERTSGGTDTQYF.